One and the same sample provided the 2 T cell receptor beta chains below, sequenced in a study of monozygotic twins with inflammatory bowel disease (dated by TCRdb to 2018 to 2020). Libraries came from 5' RACE. The sequencer was an Illumina HiSeq 2500. After the reads were reprocessed by TCRdb, one entry was made per CDR3 protein sequence, with no DNA. The data table for this sample lists some 170,000 distinct CDR3 sequences. Of the sample, 2.8% is held by the ten largest clones. The sample was blood. The source is a human donor with ulcerative colitis or Crohn's disease, or a healthy co-twin of an affected twin (not recorded which).

J is TRBJ2-5 and V is TRBV5-1; TCRdb's D gene call, TRBD1, goes unchecked for lack of DNA. This CDR3 has 16 residues. Germline-derived CDR1 and CDR2 are SGHRS and YFSETQ. CDR3 in amino acids: CASSATTGVYQETQYF.

This chain links TRBV24-1 with TRBJ2-3; TCRdb returns TRBD2, unconfirmable since there is no DNA. Germline V CDR1 and CDR2: KGHDR, SFDVKD. This CDR3 spans 17 amino acids. CDR3 loop: CATSDSLAGAWTYTQYF.